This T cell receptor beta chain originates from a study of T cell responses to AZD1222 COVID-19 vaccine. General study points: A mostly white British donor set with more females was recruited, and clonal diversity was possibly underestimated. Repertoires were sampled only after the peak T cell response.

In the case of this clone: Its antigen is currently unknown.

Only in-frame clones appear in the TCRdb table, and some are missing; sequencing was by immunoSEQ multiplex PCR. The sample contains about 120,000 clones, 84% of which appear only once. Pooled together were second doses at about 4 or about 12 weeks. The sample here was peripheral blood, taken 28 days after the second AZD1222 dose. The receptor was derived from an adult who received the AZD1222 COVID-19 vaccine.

The DNA for the CDR3 is TGTGCCAGCAGCGTAGATGTTCGGAAAGAAGCTTTCTTT. Encoded protein: CASSVDVRKEAFF. This rearrangement joins TRBV9 to TRBJ1-1, with D unclear. CDR3 length equals 13 residues. V was pared by 0 bases and J by 8 bases, with 11 bases between. CDR1 and CDR2 from the germline V gene are SGDLS and YYNGEE.